The present entry profiles one TCR beta chain with its context. Its antigen has not been determined. No much larger clone exists at a distance of one base, and base qualities are not known. The entry originates in a study of T cell repertoires in chronic hepatitis B (dated 2019 in TCRdb). Spanning cysteine to phenylalanine, the CDR3 consists of 14 amino acids. The CDR3 DNA has 42 bases and is translated from base 1. V and J are trimmed by 3 bases and 4 bases, and the gene matches miss 8 bases of the junction. CDR1 is given as GTSNPN and CDR2 as SVGIG, both from the germline V gene (reference sequence). The library was produced with the immunoSEQ multiplex PCR assay. TCRdb re-hosts the immuneACCESS table, in-frame sequences only. Its copies lack some clones; in the studies checked, an unresolved V gene accounts for under half of them, and the cause for the rest is not known. The sample table records roughly 750 clones; 86% of these occur just once. About 4.6% of the sample is taken by the ten largest.

Sequencing was performed on total CD8+ T cells from PBMCs. This clonotype was obtained from a human donor with chronic hepatitis B virus infection. The rearrangement joined TRBV30 to TRBJ2-5; TRBD1 lines up with 7 middle nucleotides. The CDR3 protein: CAWSPDRELETQYF. The DNA reads TGTGCCTGGAGCCCTGACAGGGAGTTAGAGACCCAGTACTTC.